This T cell receptor beta chain was profiled in a study of CD8+ T cells in alopecia areata. Worth noting for this clone: Its antigen is as yet unknown. The germline and genes are mouse ones. The read finishes 4 residues shy of the CDR3 end, and the germline J gene is used to complete it.

Regarding the study as a whole: An increase in clonality over normal scalp was evident in lesional scalp, especially alopecia totalis/universalis. TCR sharing was clearer in mice than between patients, perhaps partly owing to patient HLA diversity. Normal skin's resident alphabeta T cells are also sequenced in scalp samples.

This CDR3 is built from 17 residues. Germline loops: CDR1 NSQYPW, CDR2 LRSPGD (reference sequence). The V and J ends lost 0 bases and 4 bases, in that order; junction bases with no gene match: 5. The sequencing template was cDNA reverse transcribed from extracted RNA. Produced via immunoSEQ multiplex PCR; TCRdb's table is partial and in-frame only. The sample has around 100,000 clones, none seen only once. The chain recombines TRBV1 with TRBJ2-2; 10 bases map to TRBD2. Sequenced material: lesional skin. This receptor was taken from a C3H/HeJ mouse with alopecia areata. The MHC haplotype recorded for the strain is H2-k. Incomplete CDR3 DNA: TGCACCTGCAGTGCAGATCCTGGGGGGGCGGCCACCGGG. Encoded protein: CTCSADPGGAATG. The full-length CDR3 reads as CTCSADPGGAATGQLYF.